This entry describes one T cell receptor (beta chain). Ten or more counts support this clonotype. Its cognate antigen has yet to be identified. One base away there is no much larger clone; base qualities are not given. These data are taken from a study of T-cell reconstitution after alpha-beta-depleted transplantation in children (dated by TCRdb to about 2016). With respect to the entire study: T-cell immune reconstitution after TCRalphabeta/CD19-depleted allogeneic hematopoietic cell transplantation in children was quantitatively tracked in the study by means of TCR repertoire profiling.

The CDR3 runs 15 residues from the cysteine to the phenylalanine. The kept DNA is CDR3 alone, 45 bases in frame from the first base. A distance of 10 bases separates the germline ends of V and J, which lose 2 bases and 0 bases respectively. The germline V gene yields ENHRY for CDR1 and SYGVKD for CDR2. The method behind the library was PCR. Sequencing was carried out with an Illumina HiSeq 2500. To normalize quantification of the TCRbeta repertoire, the TCR libraries were built with molecular barcoding that relied on unique molecular identifiers. The raw public reads went through TCRdb reprocessing: fastp at Q25, MiXCR clone calling, in-frame beta chains kept. Each entry is one CDR3 protein sequence, shown with its most common DNA and genes. The sample contains approximately 490,000 distinct CDR3 sequences, roughly an eighth of them found a single time. The ten largest clones add up to about 5% of the sample.

The sample here was PBMCs from the stem cell graft donor, taken from the stem cell graft. The sequence is built from TRBV10-3 and TRBJ1-1, with no reliable assignment of the D segment. This TCR came from a human donor who donated a stem cell graft to a child with combined immunodeficiency. The DNA is as follows: TGTGCCATCAGTGAGGTGGCCAGTTTGAACACTGAAGCTTTCTTT. It translates to CAISEVASLNTEAFF.